This T cell receptor (beta chain) derives from a study of somatic mutations in cytotoxic T cells in rheumatoid arthritis. Across the study: Purity of nearly 100% was reached when some V beta antibody-stained T-cell populations were flow-sorted, including V beta1+ cells sequenced for TCRB. Study-wide results and limits: Significant differences in CD8+ T-cell clonality were not found between rheumatoid arthritis patients and healthy controls (age-matched). The study found that the largest CD8+ clone exceeded 20% of CD8+ cells in about an eighth of the roughly 60 patients.

TCRdb's copy holds only in-frame clones and misses some; the assay was immunoSEQ multiplex PCR. The sample comprises roughly 18,000 clones, around four fifths of which are singletons, and approximately 11% rests with the top ten. This clone occurred once. Its antigen is currently unknown. The CDR3 contains 13 residues. Germline lookup yields CDR1 SGHDN and CDR2 FVKESK. Trimming took off 5 bases at V and 4 bases at J, with 11 bases between the two ends. The TCR was taken from a man aged 18 to 29 with rheumatoid arthritis. The rearrangement joins TRBV14 to TRBJ1-2, with D possibly being TRBD1 (5 bases). Sequencing was performed on CD8+ T cells sorted from blood. CDR3 protein: CASSEGRSYGYTF. CDR3 bases: TGTGCCAGCAGCGAGGGACGGTCCTATGGCTACACCTTC.